These 17 T cell receptor beta chains originate from one sample sequenced in a study. A single record per CDR3 protein comes from TCRdb applying MiXCR to the 5' RACE reads. The sample records 34,000 or so distinct CDR3 sequences, 27% being singletons. Treg sorting used a CD4+CD25+CD127-/low gate. The sample was tumor-infiltrating Tregs sorted from the breast tumor. Every receptor here comes from a female donor with breast cancer.

The chain has TRBV5-1 and TRBJ2-1; D is ambiguous. The CDR3 has 16 amino acids. Germline V gene data show CDR1 as SGHRS and CDR2 as YFSETQ. The V gene lost 0 bases and the J gene lost 5 bases, with 15 bases spanning the gap. The CDR3 DNA reads as TGCGCCAGCAGCTTGGTGGGTGGTGGGATTGACAATGAGCAGTTCTTC. It yields the protein CASSLVGGGIDNEQFF.

The chain uses TRBV12-3 or TRBV12-4 and TRBJ1-2; 7 nucleotides align to TRBD1. This CDR3 is 13 amino acids long. Trimming removed 7 bases from V and 4 bases from J; junction bases left unmatched: 6. Here the CDR3 DNA reads TGTGCCAGCACTAACAGGGGTCTCTATGGCTACACCTTC. This translates into CASTNRGLYGYTF.

This clonotype has ten or more counts. This chain uses TRBV4-2 with TRBJ2-1, with D maybe TRBD2 (6 bases). Per the germline V gene, CDR1 is LGHNA and CDR2 is YNFKEQ. Trimming left V 0 bases short and J 9 bases short, with 15 bases between. This CDR3 is 15 amino acids long. CDR3 loop: CASSQEWRAAGEQFF. The CDR3 region has the DNA TGTGCCAGCAGCCAAGAATGGAGGGCCGCGGGTGAGCAGTTCTTC.

This clonotype was observed a single time. V usage is TRBV11-2 and J usage is TRBJ1-1; D is possibly TRBD1 (6 bases). CDR1 is SGHAT, CDR2 FQNNGV, per germline. The CDR3 totals 13 residues. Trimming took off 5 bases at V and 0 bases at J, with 7 bases between the two ends. This chain's CDR3 is CASSTGMNTEAFF. The CDR3 region has the DNA TGTGCCAGCAGCACAGGGATGAACACTGAAGCTTTCTTT.

This clonotype is medium-sized within its sample. The rearrangement uses TRBV6-5 and TRBJ2-2; no clear D gene. The V gene lost 6 bases and the J gene lost 7 bases, with 21 bases spanning the gap. The CDR3 is 16 residues long. Germline values: CDR1 MNHEY, CDR2 SVGAGI. The CDR3 region has the DNA TGTGCCAGCAGCTTTCTCTACAGAGCCGGCGGCGGGGAGCTGTTTTTT. Translation: CASSFLYRAGGGELFF.

There are many counts of this clonotype. The chain links TRBV5-1 to TRBJ1-5; tentatively, D is TRBD1 (5 bases). The germline V gene encodes CDR1 SGHRS and CDR2 YFSETQ. The CDR3 runs 15 residues. V dropped 1 base and J dropped 3 bases, with 11 bases sitting between them. Here the CDR3 reads CASSLSGTYNQPQHF. The CDR3 DNA sequence: TGCGCCAGCAGCTTGTCCGGGACGTACAATCAGCCCCAGCATTTT.

This clonotype has a count of ten or more. The chain combines TRBV20-1 with TRBJ2-7; tentative D call: TRBD1 (6 bases). V lost 3 bases and J 3 bases, leaving 12 bases between the germline ends. Germline-derived CDR1 and CDR2 are DFQATT and SNEGSKA (reference sequence). The CDR3 is 13 amino acids. CDR3 nucleotide sequence: TGCAGTGCTAGTAGCCGGGACAACTACGAGCAGTACTTC. It translates to CSASSRDNYEQYF.

By share, this clonotype counts as medium-sized. The rearrangement joins TRBV12-3 or TRBV12-4 to TRBJ2-5, with D maybe TRBD2 (6 bases). This CDR3 region has 14 residues. Trimming cost V 3 bases and J 2 bases, with 10 bases left between them. CDR3: CASSLTSRQETQYF. CDR3 nucleotides: TGTGCCAGCAGTTTGACTAGTCGGCAAGAGACCCAGTACTTC.

Concerning this clonotype: Since a much larger clone is just one base distant, this may be a read error. The chain links TRBV25-1 to TRBJ2-1; no definite D call. CDR1 and CDR2 (germline): MGHDK, SYGVNS. The V end lost 7 bases, the J end lost 5 bases, and 3 bases lay between the germline ends. CDR3 length: 10 residues. The CDR3 bases are TGTGCCAGCACGAACAATGAGCAGTTCTTC. It specifies CASTNNEQFF.

This clonotype showed up many times. This chain connects TRBV29-1 to TRBJ2-7; D not resolved. CDR1 and CDR2 from the germline V gene are SQVTM and ANQGSEA. The CDR3 sequence is 13 residues long. Trimming pared 1 base from V and 6 bases from J, leaving 13 bases between. CDR3 region: CSVEGGPPGEQYF. The CDR3 nucleotides are TGCAGCGTTGAAGGCGGCCCCCCGGGCGAGCAGTACTTC.

The V call is TRBV4-2, the J call TRBJ2-2, with 13 bases fitting TRBD2. The J segment lost 0 bases and the V segment lost 4 bases, leaving 5 bases of the junction unmatched. CDR3 size: 18 residues. CDR1 LGHNA and CDR2 YNFKEQ come from the germline V gene. CDR3 DNA sequence: TGTGCCAGCAGCCGCGCACTAGCGGGAGGGGCGAACACCGGGGAGCTGTTTTTT. Translation: CASSRALAGGANTGELFF.

This clonotype showed up many times. This sequence joins TRBV5-1 and TRBJ2-1; a weak D match, TRBD1 (5 bases). V lost 0 bases, J lost 9 bases, and 13 bases lay in between. Germline CDR1 is SGHRS and CDR2 is YFSETQ. This CDR3 region has 14 residues. CDR3 in DNA: TGCGCCAGCAGCTTGGTTCAGGGTAATGGTGAGCAGTTCTTC. It yields the protein CASSLVQGNGEQFF.

On this clonotype: A much larger clone lies one base from this, so it may be a read error. V and J are TRBV2 and TRBJ1-1; D gene uncertain. Germline CDR1 is SNHLY and CDR2 is FYNNEI. Trimming left V 1 base short and J 2 bases short, with 17 bases between. This CDR3 contains 17 residues. The CDR3 loop is CASSEELKFGENTEAFF. The CDR3 bases are TGTGCCAGCAGTGAAGAATTAAAATTTGGGGAAAACACTGAAGCTTTCTTT. Combining the CDR3 with reference TRBV2 and TRBJ1-1 gives the whole variable domain EPEVTQTPSHQVTQMGQEVILRCVPISNHLYFYWYRQILGQKVEFLVSFYNNEISEKSEIFDDQFSVERPDGSNFTLKIRSTKLEDSAMYFCASSEELKFGENTEAFFGQGTRLTVV.

This clonotype was counted at least ten times. The V and J genes are TRBV6-1 and TRBJ1-5, with D perhaps matching TRBD1 (6 bases). The germline CDR1 and CDR2 sequences are MNHNS and SASEGT. Trimming removed 6 bases at V and 3 bases at J, with 15 bases between. The CDR3 has 15 amino acids. In DNA form, the CDR3 reads TGTGCCAGCAGGGACAGCCCTTATGACAATCAGCCCCAGCATTTT. Amino acids: CASRDSPYDNQPQHF.

This clonotype showed up just once. The chain employs TRBV4-2 and TRBJ2-2; no clear D. V lost 1 base and J 4 bases, leaving 1 base between the germline ends. CDR1 is LGHNA and CDR2 is YNFKEQ in the germline V gene. This CDR3 has 12 amino acids. Written as DNA, the CDR3 is TGTGCCAGCAGCCAAGGCACCGGGGAGCTGTTTTTT. Protein sequence: CASSQGTGELFF.

This clonotype was counted at least ten times. This sequence joins TRBV6-6 and TRBJ2-1; 12 bases match TRBD2. J was trimmed by 10 bases and V by 5 bases; bases with no gene match: 12. The CDR3 totals 16 residues. From germline, CDR1 is MNHNY and CDR2 SVGAGI (reference sequence). CDR3 sequence (DNA): TGTGCCAGCAGTACCAACCTAGCGGGAGGGCCCGGGGAGCAGTTCTTC. It translates to CASSTNLAGGPGEQFF.

This clonotype was counted a few times. This chain links TRBV7-6 with TRBJ2-1; D remains unclear. Germline CDR1 is SGHVS and CDR2 is FNYEAQ. The CDR3 has 13 amino acids. Trimming cost V 3 bases and J 3 bases, with 6 bases left between them. CDR3 region: CASSFNNYNEQFF. DNA for the CDR3: TGTGCCAGCAGCTTCAACAACTACAATGAGCAGTTCTTC.